This T cell receptor beta chain was sequenced for a study of cytomegalovirus exposure and HLA in healthy donors. General study findings and limits: Rarity held for most TCR sequences, but there were some public TCRs that occurred in many donors.

CDR3 size: 14 residues. V lost 2 bases to trimming and J lost 7 bases, with 14 bases between them. Germline CDR1 is SGHTA and CDR2 is FQGNSA. 13 Jbeta primers and 60 Vbeta primers were used for the PCR. Produced via immunoSEQ multiplex PCR; TCRdb's table is partial and in-frame only. Of about 170,000 clones in the sample, 80% to 90% were seen once. This clone showed up just once. What it binds is not known. The receptor's source is a woman younger than 35 in good health and CMV-seronegative. This chain uses TRBV7-2 with TRBJ2-5, with a possible D match to TRBD2 (5 bases). The sequencing sample was made of PBMCs. CDR3 coding DNA: TGTGCCAGCAGCTTAAGTGGGAGTGCTGGGACCCAGTACTTC. Protein product: CASSLSGSAGTQYF.